Following are 3 T cell receptor beta chains from one sample sequenced in a study of vaccination effects on CD4 cells after COVID-19. These receptors' antigens are unknown. Expansion of antigen-specific CD4+ T cells with viral peptide pools was carried out by the ViraFEST assay before sequencing. Subsequent to about 10 days of culture, CD4+ T cells were isolated. Their SARS-CoV-2 infection, verified by PCR, occurred between March and December 2020. The assay was immunoSEQ multiplex PCR, and TCRdb's table has in-frame clones only and misses some. The sample lists roughly 24,000 clones, approximately 76% occurring once. This sample comprised CD4+ T cells from PBMCs cultured with SARS-CoV-2 spike peptides, obtained before COVID-19 vaccination. All receptors derive from a human donor who had a prior SARS-CoV-2 infection.

The chain employs TRBV27 and TRBJ2-2, with 12 bases that match TRBD2. This CDR3 spans 19 amino acids. Trimming removed 6 bases from V and 6 bases from J; junction bases left unmatched: 17. Germline V lookup: CDR1 MNHEY, CDR2 SMNVEV (reference sequence). CDR3 coding DNA: TGTGCCAGCAGAGAGGGACTAGCGGGCCGGGGGAACATTCCCGGGGAGCTGTTTTTT. As protein: CASREGLAGRGNIPGELFF.

The rearrangement links TRBV7-2 to TRBJ1-4; 10 bases fit TRBD1. The CDR3 is 19 residues long. J lost 5 bases, V lost 1 base, and 13 bases had no gene match. Per the germline V gene, CDR1 is SGHTA and CDR2 is FQGNSA. In DNA, the CDR3 is TGTGCCAGCAGCTTAGGTCCCCGGCAAACGGGACAGGGGAATGAAAAACTGTTTTTT. Protein product: CASSLGPRQTGQGNEKLFF.

This sequence joins TRBV6-5 and TRBJ1-5; TRBD1 might be the D (5 bases). Trimming removed 6 bases at V and 3 bases at J, with 12 bases between. The germline V gene has CDR1 MNHEY and CDR2 SVGAGI. The CDR3 is made up of 14 amino acids. CDR3 loop: CASSSDRLNQPQHF. The CDR3 DNA follows: TGTGCCAGCAGCTCCGACAGACTCAATCAGCCCCAGCATTTT.